This T cell receptor (beta chain) was profiled in a study of cytomegalovirus exposure and HLA in healthy donors. The CDR3 loop spans 14 amino acids. Germline trimming cut 6 bases from V and 8 bases from J; bases unmatched to any gene: 12. Germline V gives CDR1 SGHTA, CDR2 FQGNSA. Use of 60 Vbeta and 13 Jbeta primers characterized the PCR. Sequenced by immunoSEQ multiplex PCR; TCRdb stores in-frame clones only, minus some. The table includes 120,000 to 150,000 clones, about three quarters detected once. Study-wide points: Earlier results showed most TCR beta V segments being productive about 90% or about 30% of the time. The number of N-insertions in an Asian-associated ancestry cluster was reportedly below the approximately 680-donor mean in a later analysis.

On this clone: Antigen specificity is unknown.

The genes are TRBV7-2 and TRBJ1-2; 7 nucleotides agree with TRBD1. The sequence derives from a woman younger than 45 in good health and CMV-seronegative. Input material: PBMCs. CDR3 in DNA: TGTGCCAGCAGGTCTAGGGACAGCCTTGGAGGCTACACCTTC. This gives the protein CASRSRDSLGGYTF.